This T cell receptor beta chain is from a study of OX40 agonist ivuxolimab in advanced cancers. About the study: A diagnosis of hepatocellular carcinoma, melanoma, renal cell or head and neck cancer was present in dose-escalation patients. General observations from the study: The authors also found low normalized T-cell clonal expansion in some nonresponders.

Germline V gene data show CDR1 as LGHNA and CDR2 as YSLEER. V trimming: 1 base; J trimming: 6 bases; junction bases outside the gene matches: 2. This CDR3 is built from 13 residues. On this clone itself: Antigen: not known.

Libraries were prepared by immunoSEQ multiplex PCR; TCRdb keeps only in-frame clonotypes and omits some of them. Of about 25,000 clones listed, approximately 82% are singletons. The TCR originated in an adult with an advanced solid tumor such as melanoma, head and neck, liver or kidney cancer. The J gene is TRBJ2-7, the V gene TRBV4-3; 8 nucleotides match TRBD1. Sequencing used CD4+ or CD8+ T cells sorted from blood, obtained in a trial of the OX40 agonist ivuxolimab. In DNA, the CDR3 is TGCGCCAGCAGCCAAGGGACAGGGATCGAGCAGTACTTC. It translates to CASSQGTGIEQYF.